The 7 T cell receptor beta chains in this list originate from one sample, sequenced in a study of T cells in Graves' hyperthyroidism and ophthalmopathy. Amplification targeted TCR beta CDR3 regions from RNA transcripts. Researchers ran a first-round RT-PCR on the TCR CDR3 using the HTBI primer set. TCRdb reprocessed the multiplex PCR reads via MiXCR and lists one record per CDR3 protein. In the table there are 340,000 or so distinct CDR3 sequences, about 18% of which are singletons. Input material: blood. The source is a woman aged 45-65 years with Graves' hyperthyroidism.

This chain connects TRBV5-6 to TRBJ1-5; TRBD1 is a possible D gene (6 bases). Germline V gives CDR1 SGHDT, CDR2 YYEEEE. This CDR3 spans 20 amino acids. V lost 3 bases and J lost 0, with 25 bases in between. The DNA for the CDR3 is TGTGCCAGCAGCTCCGACCGGGGACATCTTAGGGGGTATAGCAATCAGCCCCAGCATTTT. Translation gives CASSSDRGHLRGYSNQPQHF.

The CDR3 coding sequence is TGTGCCAGCAGCTTAGCCCTGGGAGACAATGAGCAGTTCTTC. Translation gives CASSLALGDNEQFF. The chain combines TRBV7-9 with TRBJ2-1, with D possibly being TRBD2 (5 bases). V gave up 0 bases and J gave up 5 bases, with 8 bases separating them. The germline CDR1 and CDR2 sequences are SEHNR and FQNEAQ (reference sequence). The length of the CDR3 is 14 residues.

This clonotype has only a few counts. In DNA, the CDR3 is TGTGCCGCCAGGACCAGCGGGGGGGCCTACAATGAGCAGTTCTTC. Amino acids: CAARTSGGAYNEQFF. The J gene is TRBJ2-1, the V gene TRBV6-2 or TRBV6-3, with 10 bases lining up with TRBD2. CDR3 size: 15 residues. Germline assignment: CDR1 MNHEY and CDR2 SVGEGT. V gave up 11 bases and J gave up 2 bases; unmatched junction bases: 9.

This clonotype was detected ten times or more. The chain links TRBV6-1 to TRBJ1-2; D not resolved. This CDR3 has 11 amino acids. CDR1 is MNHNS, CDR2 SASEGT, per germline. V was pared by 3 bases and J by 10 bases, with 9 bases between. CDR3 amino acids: CASSDPGYYTF. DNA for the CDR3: TGTGCCAGCAGTGATCCCGGGTACTACACCTTC.

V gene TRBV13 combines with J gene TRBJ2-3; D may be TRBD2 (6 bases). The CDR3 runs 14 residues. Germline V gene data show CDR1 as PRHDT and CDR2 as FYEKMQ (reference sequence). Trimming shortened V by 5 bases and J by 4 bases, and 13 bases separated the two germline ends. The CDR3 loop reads CASSVGGAADTQYF. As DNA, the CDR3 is TGTGCCAGCAGCGTCGGGGGTGCCGCAGATACGCAGTATTTT.

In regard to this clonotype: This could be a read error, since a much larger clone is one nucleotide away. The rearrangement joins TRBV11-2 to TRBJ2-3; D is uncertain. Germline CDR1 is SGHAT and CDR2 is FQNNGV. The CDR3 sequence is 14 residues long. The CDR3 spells CASSLGGNPDTQCF. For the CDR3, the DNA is TGTGCCAGCAGCTTAGGTGGTAACCCAGATACGCAGTGTTTT.

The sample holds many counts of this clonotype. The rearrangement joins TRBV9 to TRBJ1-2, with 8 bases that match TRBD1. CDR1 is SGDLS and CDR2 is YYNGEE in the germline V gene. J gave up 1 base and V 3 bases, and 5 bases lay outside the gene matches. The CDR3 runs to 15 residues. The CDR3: CASSAGTGGNYGYTF. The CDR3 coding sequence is TGTGCCAGCAGCGCCGGGACAGGTGGTAACTATGGCTACACCTTC.